This T cell receptor beta chain originates from a study of T cells in Graves' hyperthyroidism and ophthalmopathy (dated by TCRdb to about 2019). The study in broad terms: To identify TCR V-J signatures that set the groups apart, the researchers used a discovery cohort of 100 patients, made up of about 44 with Graves' ophthalmopathy and 55 to 65 with stable Graves' hyperthyroidism. Prospective prediction of ophthalmopathy was tested in an independent validation cohort of 18 to 20 hyperthyroidism patients and around 16 patients who later progressed to ophthalmopathy. The 100 or so discovery patients were randomly divided into training and test sets at a 7:3 ratio. Thyroid tissue and blood T-cell repertoires from six or seven Graves' hyperthyroidism patients were also compared in the study. After sampling, hyperthyroidism patients received methimazole starting at 30 mg daily, and ophthalmopathy patients received high-dose intravenous methylprednisolone. The paper reports TCR Vbeta CDR3 sequencing of roughly 140 peripheral blood samples: approximately 41 ophthalmopathy, fewer than 80 hyperthyroidism and 17 progressor patients.

TCR beta CDR3 regions were amplified from RNA transcripts. A first-round RT-PCR of the TCR CDR3 used the HTBI primer set with the Qiagen OneStep RT-PCR kit. Libraries were constructed in a second round of multiplex PCR, after which size selection and purification were performed. The libraries were sequenced on an Illumina HiSeq2000 using paired-end 100 bp reads. Concerning the study's data processing: SOAPnuke was used to process the raw data, removing reads that contained adapters or uncalled bases, had a mean Phred below 15, or lacked an exact match to the constant primer or identifier. High-quality paired reads were merged using COPE v1.2.5, and each unique nucleotide sequence was defined as a clonotype. MiTCR v1.1 was used to align clonotypes to the IMGT TRBV, TRBD and TRBJ reference segments. The analysis included only V-J combinations with a frequency above 0.0001, which together covered 99% to 99.2% of the repertoires. The TCS score was defined as F50 (clonal expansion) divided by E x V (chaos), with BLOSUM62-based TCRdist calculated between CDR3 peptides within each V-J. Welch's t-statistics and random forest reduced around 510 V-J features to around 14, which were used in a naive Bayes classifier (R e1071). Thyroid-blood repertoire similarity was quantified with the Morisita-Horn index. TCRdb reprocessed the public reads (quality trimming at Q25 with fastp, clone calling with MiXCR) and kept in-frame beta chains. CDR3 protein sequences are deduplicated, and each keeps its most common genes and DNA. The V and J calls and clone size are TCRdb's, not the authors'. For this sample the table gives almost 600,000 distinct CDR3 sequences, of which under 60% were detected only once. Around 8% of the sample goes to the ten largest clones.

Measured from the cysteine to the phenylalanine, the CDR3 is 15 residues long. Just CDR3 DNA is preserved here, 45 bases in frame from base 1. The germline V gene encodes CDR1 SGHVS and CDR2 FQNEAQ. Trimming takes 1 base off V and 3 bases off J; junction bases not matched to a gene: 4. This clonotype was recorded at least ten times. The target of this receptor is not known. No base-level quality is on record; no much larger clone is a single base apart. Overall study results and their limits: In cross-validation, a model built on a 13 V-J signature told ophthalmopathy apart from stable hyperthyroidism with 85% to 90% sensitivity and around 83% specificity, and in testing the same model reached 80%/75%. No statistical method was used to set the sample size in advance, and investigators knew the group allocation. During validation, the model predicted progression to ophthalmopathy a median of roughly six months ahead of onset, with almost 71% sensitivity and 72% to 80% specificity. Most expanded thyroid clonotypes (frequency above 0.001) were also detected in blood, suggesting blood repertoires may reflect thyroid immune responses.

Stable Graves' hyperthyroidism was defined as the absence of progression to ophthalmopathy over 18 months of follow-up. The hyperthyroidism patients were between 18 and 65 years old and newly diagnosed, with a disease duration of less than 2 months. Any patient with an uncontrolled infection, another autoimmune disease, pregnancy or lactation was excluded. Diagnoses were based on clinical symptoms, serum thyroxine and TRAb, thyroid ultrasound and orbital computed tomography. Total RNA was extracted using Trizol reagent, and RNA quality was assessed on an Agilent 2100 Bioanalyzer. The sequence joins TRBV7-8 to TRBJ2-7; 9 central nucleotides agree with TRBD2. Source material: peripheral blood or thyroid tissue (not recorded which). This TCR came from a woman between 18 and 29 years old with Graves' hyperthyroidism. The DNA sequence is as follows: TGTGCCAGCAGCTTAGAGCGGGAGGACTTCTACGAGCAGTACTTC. It translates to CASSLEREDFYEQYF.